The source of this T cell receptor (beta chain) is a study of PD-L1 blockade in urothelial cancer. Study details: Blood was tested 3 weeks (second dose) and 6 weeks into treatment. Overall study findings and caveats: Better survival was forecast by a pretreatment blood TCR clonality below the median.

The CDR3 length is 15 residues. V gave up 0 bases and J gave up 6 bases, with 12 bases separating them. Germline assignment: CDR1 SEHNR and CDR2 FQNEAQ (reference sequence). Noted time point: pretreatment peripheral blood. Samples were collected from each patient before treatment and during treatment. Each patient gave between 1 and 8 of them in total. This clone is a singleton in its sample. The antigen is not known. The data were produced by immunoSEQ multiplex PCR, yet TCRdb's version contains in-frame clones alone and is incomplete. The table records around 100,000 clones, around 86% of them present only once.

This TCR was sampled from a man aged 55 to 69 with urothelial cancer. The sequenced sample was PBMCs, obtained around atezolizumab (anti-PD-L1) treatment. This chain joins TRBV7-9 and TRBJ2-1; TRBD2 is a possible D gene (7 bases). The CDR3 is CASSLAGGPTNEQFF. CDR3 coding DNA: TGTGCCAGCAGCTTAGCGGGGGGGCCCACCAATGAGCAGTTCTTC.